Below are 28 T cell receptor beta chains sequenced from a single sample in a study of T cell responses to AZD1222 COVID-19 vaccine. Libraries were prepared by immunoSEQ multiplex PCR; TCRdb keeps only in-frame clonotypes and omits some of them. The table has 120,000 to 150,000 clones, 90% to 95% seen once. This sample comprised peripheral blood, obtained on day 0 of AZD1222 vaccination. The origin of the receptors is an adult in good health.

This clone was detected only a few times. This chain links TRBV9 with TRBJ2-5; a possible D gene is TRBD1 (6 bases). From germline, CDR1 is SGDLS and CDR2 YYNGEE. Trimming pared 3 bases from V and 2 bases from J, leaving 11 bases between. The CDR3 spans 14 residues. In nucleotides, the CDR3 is TGTGCCAGCAGCGGACAGGACTGGCAAGAGACCCAGTACTTC. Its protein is CASSGQDWQETQYF.

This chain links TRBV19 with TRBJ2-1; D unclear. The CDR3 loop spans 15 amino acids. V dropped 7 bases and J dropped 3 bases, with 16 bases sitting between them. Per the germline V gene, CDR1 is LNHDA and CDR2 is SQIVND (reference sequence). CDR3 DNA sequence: TGTGCCAGTAAACTGGCCGTAGTGGGCTACAATGAGCAGTTCTTC. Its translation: CASKLAVVGYNEQFF.

The CDR3, as DNA: TGTGCCAGCAGCTTAGGAGGCGGGGTAGCTAATGAAAAACTGTTTTTT. Protein: CASSLGGGVANEKLFF. The rearrangement uses TRBV7-9 and TRBJ1-4, with D hard to call. The CDR3 contains 16 residues. Germline-derived CDR1 and CDR2 are SEHNR and FQNEAQ (reference sequence). Trimming took off 1 base at V and 3 bases at J, with 12 bases between the two ends.

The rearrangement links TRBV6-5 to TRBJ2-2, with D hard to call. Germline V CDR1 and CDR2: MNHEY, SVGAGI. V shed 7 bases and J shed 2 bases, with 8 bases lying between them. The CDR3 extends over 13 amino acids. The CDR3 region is CASTVTNTGELFF. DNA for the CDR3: TGTGCCAGCACTGTAACAAACACCGGGGAGCTGTTTTTT.

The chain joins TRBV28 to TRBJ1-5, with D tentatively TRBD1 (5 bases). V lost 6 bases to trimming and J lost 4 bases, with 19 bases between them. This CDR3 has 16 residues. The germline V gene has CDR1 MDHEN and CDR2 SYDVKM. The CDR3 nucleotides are TGTGCCAGCAGCTCCCCGGGGGAGGGCCAGAATCAGCCCCAGCATTTT. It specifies CASSSPGEGQNQPQHF. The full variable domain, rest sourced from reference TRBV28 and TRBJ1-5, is DVKVTQSSRYLVKRTGEKVFLECVQDMDHENMFWYRQDPGLGLRLIYFSYDVKMKEKGDIPEGYSVSREKKERFSLILESASTNQTSMYLCASSSPGEGQNQPQHFGDGTRLSIL.

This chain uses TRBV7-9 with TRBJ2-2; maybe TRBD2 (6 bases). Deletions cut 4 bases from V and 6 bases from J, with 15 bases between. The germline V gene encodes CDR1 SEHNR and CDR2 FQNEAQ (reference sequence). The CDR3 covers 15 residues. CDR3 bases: TGTGCCAGCAGCTCAGTCGGGGGAAGTCCCGGGGAGCTGTTTTTT. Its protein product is CASSSVGGSPGELFF. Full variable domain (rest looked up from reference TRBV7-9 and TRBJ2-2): DTGVSQNPRHKITKRGQNVTFRCDPISEHNRLYWYRQTLGQGPEFLTYFQNEAQLEKSRLLSDRFSAERPKGSFSTLEIQRTEQGDSAMYLCASSSVGGSPGELFFGEGSRLTVL.

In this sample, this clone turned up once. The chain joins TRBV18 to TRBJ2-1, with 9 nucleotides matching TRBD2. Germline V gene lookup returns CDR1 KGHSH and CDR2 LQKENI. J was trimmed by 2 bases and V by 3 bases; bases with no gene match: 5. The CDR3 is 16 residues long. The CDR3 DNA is TGTGCCAGCTCACCGCGAAGCGGGAGGACCTACAATGAGCAGTTCTTC. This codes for CASSPRSGRTYNEQFF. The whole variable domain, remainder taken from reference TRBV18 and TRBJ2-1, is NAGVMQNPRHLVRRRGQEARLRCSPMKGHSHVYWYRQLPEEGLKFMVYLQKENIIDESGMPKERFSAEFPKEGPSILRIQQVVRGDSAAYFCASSPRSGRTYNEQFFGPGTRLTVL.

CDR3 DNA sequence: TGTGCCAGCAGCGTGACAGATCTTAATGAAAAACTGTTTTTT. Amino acid sequence: CASSVTDLNEKLFF. This rearrangement joins TRBV9 to TRBJ1-4; TRBD1 might be the D (5 bases). The CDR3 is 14 amino acids. Trimming shortened V by 2 bases and J by 4 bases, and 9 bases separated the two germline ends. Germline lookup yields CDR1 SGDLS and CDR2 YYNGEE.

DNA of the CDR3: TGTGCCAGCAGTTCTACGGGGGGTACAGGAGAGACCCAGTACTTC. This translates into CASSSTGGTGETQYF. The gene calls are TRBV28 and TRBJ2-5, with 7 nucleotides matching TRBD2. With 4 bases clipped from V and 4 bases from J, the junction kept 9 bases outside the gene matches. The V gene's germline CDR1 is MDHEN and CDR2 SYDVKM. The length of the CDR3 is 15 residues.

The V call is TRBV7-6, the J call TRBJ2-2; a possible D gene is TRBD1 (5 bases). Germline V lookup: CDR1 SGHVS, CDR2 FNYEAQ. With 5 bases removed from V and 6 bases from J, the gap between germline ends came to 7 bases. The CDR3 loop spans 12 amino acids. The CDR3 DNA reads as TGTGCCAGCAGCCCAGGGTCCGGGGAGCTGTTTTTT. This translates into CASSPGSGELFF.

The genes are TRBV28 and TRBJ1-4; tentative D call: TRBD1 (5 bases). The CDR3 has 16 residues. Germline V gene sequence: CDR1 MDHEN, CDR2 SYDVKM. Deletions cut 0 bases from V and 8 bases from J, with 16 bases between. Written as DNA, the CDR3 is TGTGCCAGCAGTTTATGGGGGACCGGGGCGTGGGAAAAACTGTTTTTT. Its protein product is CASSLWGTGAWEKLFF.

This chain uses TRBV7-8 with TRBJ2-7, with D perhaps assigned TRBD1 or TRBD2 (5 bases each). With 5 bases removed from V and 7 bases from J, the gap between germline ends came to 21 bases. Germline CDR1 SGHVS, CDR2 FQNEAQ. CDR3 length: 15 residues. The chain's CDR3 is CASSKSRDGMGEQYF. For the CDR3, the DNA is TGTGCCAGCAGCAAATCCCGGGACGGCATGGGGGAGCAGTACTTC.

The CDR3 protein is CASSFGKGSYEQYF. The CDR3 coding sequence is TGTGCCAGCAGCTTCGGGAAGGGGTCGTACGAGCAGTACTTC. The chain employs TRBV7-8 and TRBJ2-7; D possibly uses TRBD1 or TRBD2 (5 bases each). V dropped 3 bases and J dropped 4 bases, with 13 bases sitting between them. The V gene's germline CDR1 is SGHVS and CDR2 FQNEAQ. This CDR3 region has 14 residues. Full variable domain (missing parts from reference TRBV7-8 and TRBJ2-7): GAGVSQSPRYKVAKRGQDVALRCDPISGHVSLFWYQQALGQGPEFLTYFQNEAQLDKSGLPSDRFFAERPEGSVSTLKIQRTQQEDSAVYLCASSFGKGSYEQYFGPGTRLTVT.

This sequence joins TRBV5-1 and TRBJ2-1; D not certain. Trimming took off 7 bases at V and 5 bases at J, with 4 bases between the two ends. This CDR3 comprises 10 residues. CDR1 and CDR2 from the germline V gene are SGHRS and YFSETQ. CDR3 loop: CASGNNEQFF. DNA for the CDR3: TGCGCCAGCGGCAACAATGAGCAGTTCTTC.

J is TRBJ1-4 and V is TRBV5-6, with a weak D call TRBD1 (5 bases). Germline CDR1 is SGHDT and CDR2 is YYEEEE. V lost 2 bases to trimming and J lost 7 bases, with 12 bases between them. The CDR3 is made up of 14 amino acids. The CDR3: CASSFAGPSEKLFF. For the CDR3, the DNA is TGTGCCAGCAGCTTTGCAGGGCCCTCTGAAAAACTGTTTTTT.

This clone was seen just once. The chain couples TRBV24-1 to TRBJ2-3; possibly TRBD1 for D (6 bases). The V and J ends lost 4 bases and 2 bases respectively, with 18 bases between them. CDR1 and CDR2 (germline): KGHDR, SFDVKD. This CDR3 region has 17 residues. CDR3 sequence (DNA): TGTGCCACCAGTGACCCTGGGGGCGGGCCGTTCACAGATACGCAGTATTTT. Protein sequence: CATSDPGGGPFTDTQYF.

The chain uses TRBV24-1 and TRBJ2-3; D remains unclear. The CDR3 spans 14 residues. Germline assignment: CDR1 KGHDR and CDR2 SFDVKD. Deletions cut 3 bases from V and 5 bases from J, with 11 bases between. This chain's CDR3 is CATSDPTLGDTQYF. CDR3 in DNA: TGTGCCACCAGTGATCCCACCCTGGGAGATACGCAGTATTTT.

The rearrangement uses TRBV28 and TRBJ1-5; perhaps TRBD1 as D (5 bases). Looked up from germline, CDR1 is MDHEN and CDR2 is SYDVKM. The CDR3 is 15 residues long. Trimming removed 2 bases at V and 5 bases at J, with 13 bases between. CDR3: CASSLRGTRDQPQHF. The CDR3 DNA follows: TGTGCCAGCAGTTTACGTGGCACCAGGGATCAGCCCCAGCATTTT.

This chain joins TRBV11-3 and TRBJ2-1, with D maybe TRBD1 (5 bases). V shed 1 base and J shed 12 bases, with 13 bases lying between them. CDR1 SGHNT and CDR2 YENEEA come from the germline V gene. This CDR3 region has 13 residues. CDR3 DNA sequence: TGTGCCAGCAGCTTAGGGGCGACAGCTCTGCAGTTCTTC. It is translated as CASSLGATALQFF.

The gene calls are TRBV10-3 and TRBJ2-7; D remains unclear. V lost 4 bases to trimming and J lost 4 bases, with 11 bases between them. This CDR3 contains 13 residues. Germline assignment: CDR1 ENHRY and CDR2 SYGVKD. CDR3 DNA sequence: TGTGCCATCAGTGGAGGATATCTTTACGAGCAGTACTTC. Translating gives CAISGGYLYEQYF.

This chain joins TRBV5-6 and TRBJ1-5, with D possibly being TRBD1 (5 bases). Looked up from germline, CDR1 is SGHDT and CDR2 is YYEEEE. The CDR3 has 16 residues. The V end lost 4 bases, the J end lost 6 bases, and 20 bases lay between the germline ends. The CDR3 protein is CASSPSRGTLGQPQHF. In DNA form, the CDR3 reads TGTGCCAGCAGCCCATCGAGGGGCACACTTGGTCAGCCCCAGCATTTT.

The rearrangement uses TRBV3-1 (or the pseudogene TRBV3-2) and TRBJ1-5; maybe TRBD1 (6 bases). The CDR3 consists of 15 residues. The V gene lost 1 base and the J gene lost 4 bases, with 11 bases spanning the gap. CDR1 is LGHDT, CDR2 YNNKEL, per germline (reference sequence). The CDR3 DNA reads TGTGCCAGCAGCCAAGGGACCACAGGGAATCAGCCCCAGCATTTT. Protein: CASSQGTTGNQPQHF.

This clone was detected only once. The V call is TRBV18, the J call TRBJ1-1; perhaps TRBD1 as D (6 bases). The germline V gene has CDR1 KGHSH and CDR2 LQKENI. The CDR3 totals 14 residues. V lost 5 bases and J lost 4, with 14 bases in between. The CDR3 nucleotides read TGTGCCAGCTCATTACAGGGCTTGAGCACTGAAGCTTTCTTT. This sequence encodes CASSLQGLSTEAFF.

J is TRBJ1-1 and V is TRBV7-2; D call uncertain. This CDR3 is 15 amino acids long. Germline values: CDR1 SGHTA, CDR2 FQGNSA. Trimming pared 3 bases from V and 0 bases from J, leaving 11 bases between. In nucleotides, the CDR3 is TGTGCCAGCAGCTTGACGTATGGATTGAACACTGAAGCTTTCTTT. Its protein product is CASSLTYGLNTEAFF.

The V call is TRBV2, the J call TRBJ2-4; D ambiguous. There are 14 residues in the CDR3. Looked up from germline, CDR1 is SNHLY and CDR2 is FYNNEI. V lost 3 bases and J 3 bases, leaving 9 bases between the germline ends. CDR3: CASSERPFKNIQYF. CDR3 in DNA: TGTGCCAGCAGTGAGCGACCATTCAAAAACATTCAGTACTTC.

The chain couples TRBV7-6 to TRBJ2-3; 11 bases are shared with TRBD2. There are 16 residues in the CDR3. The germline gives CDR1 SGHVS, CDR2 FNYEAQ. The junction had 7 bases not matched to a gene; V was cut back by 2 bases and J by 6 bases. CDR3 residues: CASSLSLAGGADTQYF. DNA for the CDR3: TGTGCCAGCAGCTTATCGCTAGCGGGAGGCGCGGATACGCAGTATTTT.

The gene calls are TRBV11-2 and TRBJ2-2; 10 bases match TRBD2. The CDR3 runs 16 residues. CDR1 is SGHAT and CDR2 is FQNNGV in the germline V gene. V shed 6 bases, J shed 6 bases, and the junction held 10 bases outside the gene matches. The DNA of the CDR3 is TGTGCCAGCAGTTGGTCTAGCGGGAGAGATGCCGGGGAGCTGTTTTTT. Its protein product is CASSWSSGRDAGELFF.

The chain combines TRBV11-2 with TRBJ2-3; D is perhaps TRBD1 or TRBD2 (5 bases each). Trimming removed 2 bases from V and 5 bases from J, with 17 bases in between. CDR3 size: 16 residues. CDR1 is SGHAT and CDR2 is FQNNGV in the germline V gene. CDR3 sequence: CASSLLMGVRGDTQYF. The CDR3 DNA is TGTGCCAGCAGCTTATTGATGGGGGTAAGGGGAGATACGCAGTATTTT.